This is a list of T cell receptor beta chains from one sample in a study of OX40 agonist ivuxolimab in advanced cancers. Only in-frame clones appear in the TCRdb table, and some are missing; sequencing was by immunoSEQ multiplex PCR. The sample has around 84,000 clones; about 80% are singletons. Material: CD4+ or CD8+ T cells sorted from blood, obtained in a trial of the OX40 agonist ivuxolimab. All receptors derive from an adult with an advanced solid tumor such as melanoma, head and neck, liver or kidney cancer. CDR3s include the opening cysteine and the closing phenylalanine or tryptophan. The D gene is left open where the match is weak. A row's size may be missing; if present it is once, few, many or a size class.

cdr3_aa,cdr3_nt,d_call,v_call,clone_size,j_call,cdr3_length
CASSLGSGNQPQHF,TGTGCCAGCAGCTTGGGTTCGGGCAATCAGCCCCAGCATTTT,.,TRBV5-6,.,TRBJ1-5,14
CASSLPGMSADTQYF,TGTGCCAGCAGCTTGCCCGGGATGTCGGCAGATACGCAGTATTTT,.,TRBV5-4,.,TRBJ2-3,15
CSVGGFTLGTDTQYF,TGCAGCGTTGGTGGGTTCACTCTTGGCACAGATACGCAGTATTTT,.,TRBV29-1,.,TRBJ2-3,15
CASSEKLGSTDTQYF,TGTGCCAGCAGTGAAAAATTGGGGAGCACAGATACGCAGTATTTT,.,TRBV6-1,.,TRBJ2-3,15
CASSAAGVAQPQHF,TGTGCCAGCAGTGCCGCAGGGGTTGCTCAGCCCCAGCATTTT,.,TRBV28,.,TRBJ1-5,14
CASSLGVGASGNTIYF,TGTGCCAGCAGCTTAGGGGTGGGGGCGTCCGGAAACACCATATATTTT,.,TRBV7-8,.,TRBJ1-3,16
CASSSGPNYGYTF,TGTGCCAGCAGCTCAGGGCCTAACTATGGCTACACCTTC,.,TRBV7-2,.,TRBJ1-2,13
CASSIVRVGTEAFF,TGTGCCAGTAGTATCGTCAGGGTAGGCACTGAAGCTTTCTTT,.,TRBV19,.,TRBJ1-1,14
CASSASSYSNQPQHF,TGTGCCAGCAGTGCATCCAGCTATAGCAATCAGCCCCAGCATTTT,.,TRBV6-1,few,TRBJ1-5,15
CASSKTVSGANVLTF,TGTGCCAGTAGCAAGACAGTCTCTGGGGCCAACGTCCTGACTTTC,.,TRBV19,.,TRBJ2-6,15
CASRATGTGFSGYTF,TGTGCCAGCAGAGCCACCGGGACAGGGTTTTCAGGCTACACCTTC,TRBD1,TRBV2,.,TRBJ1-2,15
CASGLDRVGAQYF,TGTGCTAGTGGGCTCGACAGGGTCGGGGCCCAGTACTTC,TRBD1,TRBV12-5,once,TRBJ2-5,13
CASSPYQLGEQFF,TGTGCCAGCAGTCCTTATCAACTTGGTGAGCAGTTCTTC,.,TRBV27,.,TRBJ2-1,13
CASSSFRDRGRLTEAFF,TGTGCCAGCAGCTCCTTCCGGGACAGGGGGCGTTTGACTGAAGCTTTCTTT,TRBD1,TRBV5-6,.,TRBJ1-1,17
CASGQGIYEQYF,TGTGCCAGTGGACAGGGTATTTACGAGCAGTACTTC,TRBD1,TRBV19,.,TRBJ2-7,12
CASSLFPVNSNSPLHF,TGTGCCAGCAGTTTATTCCCGGTGAACTCTAATTCACCCCTCCACTTT,.,TRBV28,.,TRBJ1-6,16
CASSVRVTPPLEAFF,TGTGCCAGCAGCGTCAGGGTTACCCCACCTCTTGAAGCTTTCTTT,.,TRBV9,.,TRBJ1-1,15
CASSYTGTGGHYTF,TGTGCCAGCAGTTATACCGGGACAGGGGGCCATTACACCTTC,TRBD1,TRBV28,few,TRBJ1-2,14
CSASTALEQYF,TGCAGTGCTAGTACGGCCCTCGAGCAGTACTTC,.,TRBV20-1,.,TRBJ2-7,11
CASSRDGEWEQYF,TGTGCCAGCTCACGGGACGGAGAGTGGGAGCAGTACTTC,.,TRBV18,once,TRBJ2-7,13
CASIERGWSGSPDSPLHF,TGTGCCAGCATCGAACGAGGGTGGTCGGGGTCTCCCGATTCACCCCTCCACTTT,.,TRBV7-9,.,TRBJ1-6,18
CAIGDRDEKLFF,TGTGCCATCGGGGACAGGGATGAAAAACTGTTTTTT,TRBD1,TRBV19,.,TRBJ1-4,12
CASSLKGTGGGEQYF,TGTGCCAGCAGTTTAAAAGGGACAGGGGGCGGCGAGCAGTACTTC,TRBD1,TRBV27,.,TRBJ2-7,15
CASSLVGDRVVEAFF,TGTGCCAGCAGCTTAGTAGGGGACAGGGTGGTTGAAGCTTTCTTT,TRBD1,TRBV7-2,.,TRBJ1-1,15
CASSFDSYEQYF,TGTGCCAGCAGCTTCGACAGCTACGAGCAGTACTTC,.,TRBV5-4,.,TRBJ2-7,12
CASSYKDNYGYTF,TGTGCCAGCAGTTACAAAGATAACTATGGCTACACCTTC,.,TRBV6-5,once,TRBJ1-2,13
CASSPTTYNEQFF,TGTGCCAGCAGTCCGACTACATACAATGAGCAGTTCTTC,.,TRBV7-2,.,TRBJ2-1,13
CAWSLGGLYNEQFF,TGTGCCTGGAGTCTCGGGGGCCTTTACAATGAGCAGTTCTTC,.,TRBV30,.,TRBJ2-1,14
CASRLGRAKNIQYF,TGTGCAAGTCGCTTAGGCAGGGCGAAAAACATTCAGTACTTC,.,TRBV12-2,.,TRBJ2-4,14
CSVDRDTNYNEQFF,TGCAGCGTTGATAGGGACACCAACTACAATGAGCAGTTCTTC,.,TRBV29-1,.,TRBJ2-1,14
CASTPHDSYGYTF,TGTGCCAGCACCCCCCATGACAGTTATGGCTACACCTTC,.,TRBV6-9,.,TRBJ1-2,13
CASSVDNGGSGGAFF,TGTGCCAGCAGCGTAGACAACGGAGGTAGTGGGGGAGCTTTCTTT,.,TRBV9,.,TRBJ1-1,15
CASSLGDGAYGYTF,TGTGCCAGCAGTTTAGGGGACGGGGCCTATGGCTACACCTTC,.,TRBV28,.,TRBJ1-2,14
CASSEDKGRRGYGYTF,TGTGCCAGCAGTGAAGATAAGGGCAGGCGAGGGTATGGCTACACCTTC,.,TRBV6-1,.,TRBJ1-2,16
CASSPASGNQPQHF,TGTGCCAGCAGCCCGGCTTCAGGCAATCAGCCCCAGCATTTT,.,TRBV7-2,.,TRBJ1-5,14
CASSLDLSSYNEQFF,TGTGCCAGCAGCCTTGACCTGAGCTCCTACAATGAGCAGTTCTTC,.,TRBV5-4,.,TRBJ2-1,15
CASSGETGDQPQHF,TGTGCCAGCAGTGGAGAGACAGGAGATCAGCCCCAGCATTTT,.,TRBV25-1,.,TRBJ1-5,14
CASIYIRGAPEAFF,TGTGCCAGCATCTACATCAGGGGGGCCCCTGAAGCTTTCTTT,TRBD1,TRBV28,.,TRBJ1-1,14
CSVGDVSYEQYF,TGCAGCGTTGGGGACGTATCCTACGAGCAGTACTTC,.,TRBV29-1,once,TRBJ2-7,12
CASSTGQSYEQYF,TGCGCCAGCAGCACGGGACAGTCCTACGAGCAGTACTTC,TRBD1,TRBV5-1,.,TRBJ2-7,13
CASSLGTVPYEQYF,TGTGCCAGCAGTTTGGGGACAGTACCCTACGAGCAGTACTTC,TRBD1,TRBV28,.,TRBJ2-7,14
CASSGNYEQYF,TGTGCCAGCAGTGGTAACTACGAGCAGTACTTC,.,TRBV6-1,.,TRBJ2-7,11
CASSLVLAGAKTQYF,TGTGCCAGCAGCTTGGTGTTAGCGGGAGCGAAGACTCAGTACTTC,TRBD2,TRBV5-6,.,TRBJ2-7,15
CASSRGSHTGELFF,TGCGCCAGCAGCCGGGGGTCGCACACCGGGGAGCTGTTTTTT,.,TRBV4-3,.,TRBJ2-2,14
CASSLGQVNTEAFF,TGTGCCAGCAGTTTAGGGCAGGTGAACACTGAAGCTTTCTTT,.,TRBV28,.,TRBJ1-1,14
CASSRRIAGTSGYNEQFF,TGTGCCAGCAGCCGACGAATTGCCGGGACTAGCGGCTACAATGAGCAGTTCTTC,TRBD2,TRBV7-2,.,TRBJ2-1,18
CASSYSGGREKLFF,TGTGCCAGCAGTTACTCCGGGGGACGGGAAAAACTGTTTTTT,.,TRBV6-5,.,TRBJ1-4,14
CASSYRAGETQYF,TGTGCCAGCTCCTACAGGGCGGGAGAGACCCAGTACTTC,.,TRBV7-8,.,TRBJ2-5,13
CASCGTGAGQAYNEQFF,TGTGCCAGCTGTGGGACGGGTGCGGGACAGGCCTACAATGAGCAGTTCTTC,TRBD1,TRBV6-1,.,TRBJ2-1,17
CASRNRDSAGVVGRSEQFF,TGTGCCAGCAGGAACCGGGACTCAGCGGGAGTGGTAGGCAGAAGTGAGCAGTTCTTC,TRBD2,TRBV28,.,TRBJ2-1,19
CASSPTLGTEETQYF,TGTGCCAGCAGCCCCACTCTCGGGACAGAAGAGACCCAGTACTTC,TRBD1,TRBV7-9,.,TRBJ2-5,15